Here is one TCR beta chain with its context. Its antigen is still unknown. No qualities accompany the bases; no much larger clone lies one base away. This entry belongs to a study of cytotoxic CD8 clonotypes in ibrutinib-treated CLL (dated by TCRdb to the early 2020s). Broadly, across the study: The cohort included roughly 15 treatment-naive and roughly 10 relapsed/refractory patients; 17 were IGHV unmutated. Cryopreserved peripheral blood mononuclear cells were obtained before treatment, at response, and at either sustained remission or disease progression. Samples averaged about 260,000 productive templates and around 91,000 productive rearrangements. Response samples were obtained after a median of approximately twelve months of treatment, with a range of about 6 to 40 months. Of the 70 to 100 people in the trial, approximately 28 had longitudinal samples available. All remission and progressive disease samples were collected while patients were still receiving ibrutinib. Partial responses were observed in 24 patients and complete responses in 2; after a median follow-up of about 69 months, remission was maintained in 14 patients and progression was observed in about twelve. Study-wide findings and limitations: At ibrutinib response clonality went up, during sustained remission it held steady, and at progression it dropped back toward baseline. Baseline clonality exceeded that of age-matched healthy donors and correlated strongly with circulating CD8+ T-cell counts. Public clonotypes were rare and either shrank or stayed stable during treatment, and the rise in clonality at ibrutinib response reflected expansion of private clonotypes. Sampling times were not matched between sustained-remission and progressing patients, and lymph node repertoires were not studied.

Sample time point, as interpreted from the label and publication: about 11 months on ibrutinib. For TCR beta library preparation, 1.5 to 2.5 micrograms of genomic DNA was extracted from cryopreserved PBMCs. High-throughput TCR beta sequencing was performed on longitudinal blood samples from CLL patients receiving ibrutinib monotherapy. Patients were enrolled in a phase 2 open-label single-center ibrutinib monotherapy trial. On a MiSeq, deep resolution sequencing aimed for a depth between 1 in 1 million and 1 in 200,000 T cells, with each clonotype covered approximately 10x on average. The immunoSEQ hsTCRB Kit was used to generate the TCR beta libraries. The original pipeline was this. The data were analyzed with ImmunoSEQ Analyzer and ImmunoSEQ Data Assistant, and V, D and J gene assignments followed IMGT definitions. Clonality, which ranges from 0 to 1, was calculated as one minus the normalized Shannon entropy of productive rearrangement frequencies. Only overrepresented clonotypes making up at least 0.05% of each patient's repertoire were included in the public clonotype analysis. About a dozen repertoires from age-matched healthy donors, obtained from immuneACCESS, served as clonality controls. As stored in TCRdb, this immuneACCESS dataset retains in-frame rearrangements with V and J assigned. A fraction of the clones does not appear; measured against another copy, unresolved V genes explain less than half of the discrepancy, and the remainder lacks a known reason. V, J and clone size are taken as reported in that table, and D and trimming were inferred from the DNA itself. Recorded for this sample are about 130,000 clones; 75% to 85% of them occurred a single time. The ten largest account for around 13% of the sample.

Spanning cysteine to phenylalanine, the CDR3 consists of 17 amino acids. The read is trimmed to its CDR3 DNA, 51 bases read in frame from base 1. CDR1 and CDR2 (WNHNN, SYGVQD) derive from the germline V gene (reference sequence). The trim is 4 bases for V and 1 base for J, with a gap of 19 bases between the germline ends. This sequence was found in a human donor with chronic lymphocytic leukemia. Sequenced here: PBMCs, sampled after 12 months of ibrutinib treatment. This chain joins TRBV10-1 to TRBJ1-1, with a weak D call of TRBD1 (6 bases match). Here is the DNA: TGCGCCAGCAGTGTAGGAATGAAGGGGGTAACGAACACTGAAGCTTTCTTT. Its protein reads: CASSVGMKGVTNTEAFF.